The clone carrying this TCR beta chain was counted at least ten times. This sample was taken from a study of blood T cell repertoires in COVID-19. About the research overall: The study drew acute and convalescent COVID-19 samples from the United States, Italy and Spain. Sample material is recorded as cDNA or gDNA derived from T cells, B-cell-depleted T cells, or PBMCs.

In the authors' workflow: How many nucleated cells were present was estimated from reference gene primer amplification. Some clones are missing from TCRdb's copy, which holds only in-frame ones; the method was immunoSEQ multiplex PCR. V and J calls and clone size are given by that table; D and trimming were obtained from the DNA. This sample has more than 150,000 clones, with 82% found just once. The CDR3 is made up of 14 amino acids. In germline, CDR1 is MGHRA, CDR2 YSYEKL. Trimming took 1 base from V and 8 from J, leaving 14 bases between them. Assignments of participants to cohorts depended upon their own reported clinical history.

The chain uses TRBV4-1 and TRBJ1-2; no definite D call. The sequencing sample was made of PBMCs or T cells enriched from blood (not recorded which). This clonotype was obtained from a middle-aged man who had recovered from COVID-19. CDR3 sequence (DNA): TGCGCCAGCAGCCAAGCGCCTCTCTCGGAGGGCTACACCTTC. Translating it yields CASSQAPLSEGYTF.